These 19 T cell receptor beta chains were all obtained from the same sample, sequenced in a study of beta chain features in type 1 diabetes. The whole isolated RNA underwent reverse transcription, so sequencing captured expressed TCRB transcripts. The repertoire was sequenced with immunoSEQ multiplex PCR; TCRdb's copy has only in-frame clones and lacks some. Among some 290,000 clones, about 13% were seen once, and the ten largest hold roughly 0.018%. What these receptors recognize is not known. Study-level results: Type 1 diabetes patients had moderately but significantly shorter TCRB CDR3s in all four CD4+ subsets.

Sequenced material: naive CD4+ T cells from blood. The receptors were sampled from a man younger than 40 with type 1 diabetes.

The CDR3 reads CASSPGTRSYGYTF. DNA of the CDR3: TGTGCCAGCTCACCAGGCACCCGGAGCTATGGCTACACCTTC. The chain employs TRBV18 and TRBJ1-2; no reliable D call. Trimming took off 2 bases at V and 4 bases at J, with 11 bases between the two ends. The CDR3 is made up of 14 amino acids. Germline V gene lookup returns CDR1 KGHSH and CDR2 LQKENI.

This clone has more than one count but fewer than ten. As DNA, the CDR3 is TGTGCCAGCAGCGTAGAGAGGGGGACCTACACCTTC. Translated: CASSVERGTYTF. The J gene is TRBJ1-2, the V gene TRBV9; D possibly corresponds to TRBD1 (6 bases). CDR3 size: 12 residues. V was pared by 0 bases and J by 10 bases, with 10 bases between. CDR1 is SGDLS, CDR2 YYNGEE, per germline. Full variable domain (missing parts from reference TRBV9 and TRBJ1-2): DSGVTQTPKHLITATGQRVTLRCSPRSGDLSVYWYQQSLDQGLQFLIQYYNGEERAKGNILERFSAQQFPDLHSELNLSSLELGDSALYFCASSVERGTYTFGSGTRLTVV.

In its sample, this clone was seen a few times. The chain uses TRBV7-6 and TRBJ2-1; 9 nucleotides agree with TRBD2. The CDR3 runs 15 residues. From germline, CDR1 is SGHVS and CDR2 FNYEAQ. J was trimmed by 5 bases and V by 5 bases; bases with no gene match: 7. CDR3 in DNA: TGTGCCAGCAGCGCTAGTGGCGGGAGGGACAATGAGCAGTTCTTC. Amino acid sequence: CASSASGGRDNEQFF. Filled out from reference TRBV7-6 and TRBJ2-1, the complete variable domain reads GAGVSQSPRYKVTKRGQDVALRCDPISGHVSLYWYRQALGQGPEFLTYFNYEAQQDKSGLPNDRFSAERPEGSISTLTIQRTEQRDSAMYRCASSASGGRDNEQFFGPGTRLTVL.

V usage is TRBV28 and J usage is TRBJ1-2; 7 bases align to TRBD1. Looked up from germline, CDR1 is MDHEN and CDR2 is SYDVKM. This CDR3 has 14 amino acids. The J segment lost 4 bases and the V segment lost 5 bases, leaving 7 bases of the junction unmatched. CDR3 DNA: TGTGCCAGCAGTCTCCCGGGACAGTCCTATGGCTACACCTTC. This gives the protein CASSLPGQSYGYTF.

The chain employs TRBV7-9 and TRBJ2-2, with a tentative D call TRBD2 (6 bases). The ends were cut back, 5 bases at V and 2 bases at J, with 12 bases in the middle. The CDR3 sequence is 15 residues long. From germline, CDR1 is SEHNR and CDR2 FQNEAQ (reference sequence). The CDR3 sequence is CASSPWRGNTGELFF. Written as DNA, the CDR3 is TGTGCCAGCAGCCCCTGGCGGGGAAACACCGGGGAGCTGTTTTTT.

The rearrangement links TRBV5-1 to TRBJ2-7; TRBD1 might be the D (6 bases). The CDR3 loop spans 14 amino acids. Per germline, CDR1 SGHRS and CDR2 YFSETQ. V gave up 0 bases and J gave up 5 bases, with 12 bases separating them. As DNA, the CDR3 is TGCGCCAGCAGCTTGGTATACAGGGCAGACGAGCAGTACTTC. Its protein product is CASSLVYRADEQYF.

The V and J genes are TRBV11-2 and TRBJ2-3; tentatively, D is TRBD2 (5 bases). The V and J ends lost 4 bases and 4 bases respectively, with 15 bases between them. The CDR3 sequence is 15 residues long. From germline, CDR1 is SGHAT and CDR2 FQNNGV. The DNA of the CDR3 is TGTGCCAGCAGCTACTCAGTAAAGGGAGCAGATACGCAGTATTTT. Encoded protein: CASSYSVKGADTQYF.

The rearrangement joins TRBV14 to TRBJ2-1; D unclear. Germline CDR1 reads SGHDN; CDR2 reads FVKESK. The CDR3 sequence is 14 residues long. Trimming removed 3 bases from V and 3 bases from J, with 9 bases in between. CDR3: CASSQQLVYNEQFF. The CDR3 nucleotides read TGTGCCAGCAGCCAGCAGCTAGTCTACAATGAGCAGTTCTTC.

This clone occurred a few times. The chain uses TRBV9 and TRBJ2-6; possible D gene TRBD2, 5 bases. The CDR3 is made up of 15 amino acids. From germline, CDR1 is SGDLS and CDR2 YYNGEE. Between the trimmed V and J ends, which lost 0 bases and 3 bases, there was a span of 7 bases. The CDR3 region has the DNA TGTGCCAGCAGCGTAGCCGGGGTTGGGGCCAACGTCCTGACTTTC. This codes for CASSVAGVGANVLTF.

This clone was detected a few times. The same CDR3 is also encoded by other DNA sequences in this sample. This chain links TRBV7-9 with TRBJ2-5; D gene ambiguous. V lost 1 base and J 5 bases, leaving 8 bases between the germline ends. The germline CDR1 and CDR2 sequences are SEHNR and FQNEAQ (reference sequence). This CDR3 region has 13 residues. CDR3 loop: CASSLGAEETQYF. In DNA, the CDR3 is TGTGCCAGCAGCTTAGGCGCCGAGGAGACCCAGTACTTC.

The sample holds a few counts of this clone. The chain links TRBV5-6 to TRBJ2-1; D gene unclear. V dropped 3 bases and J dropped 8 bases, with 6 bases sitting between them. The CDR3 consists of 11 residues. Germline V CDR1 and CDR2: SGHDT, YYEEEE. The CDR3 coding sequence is TGTGCCAGCAGCTGGCTCCATGAGCAGTTCTTC. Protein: CASSWLHEQFF.

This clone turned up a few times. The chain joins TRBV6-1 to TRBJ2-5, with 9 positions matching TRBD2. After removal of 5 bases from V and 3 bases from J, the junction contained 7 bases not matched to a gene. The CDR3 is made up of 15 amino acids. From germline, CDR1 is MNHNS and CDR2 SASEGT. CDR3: CASSSTGTSKETQYF. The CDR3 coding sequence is TGTGCCAGCAGTTCTACCGGGACTAGCAAAGAGACCCAGTACTTC.

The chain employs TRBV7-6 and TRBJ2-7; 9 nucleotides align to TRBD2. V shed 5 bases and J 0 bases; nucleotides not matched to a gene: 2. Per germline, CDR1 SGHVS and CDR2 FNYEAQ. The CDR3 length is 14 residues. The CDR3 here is CASSRGGGSYEQYF. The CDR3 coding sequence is TGTGCCAGCAGCCGCGGGGGGGGCTCCTACGAGCAGTACTTC.

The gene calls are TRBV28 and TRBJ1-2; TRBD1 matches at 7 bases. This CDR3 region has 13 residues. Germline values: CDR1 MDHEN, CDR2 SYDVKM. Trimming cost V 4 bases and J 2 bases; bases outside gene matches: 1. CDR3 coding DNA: TGTGCCAGCAGTTCGACAGGGAACTATGGCTACACCTTC. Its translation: CASSSTGNYGYTF.

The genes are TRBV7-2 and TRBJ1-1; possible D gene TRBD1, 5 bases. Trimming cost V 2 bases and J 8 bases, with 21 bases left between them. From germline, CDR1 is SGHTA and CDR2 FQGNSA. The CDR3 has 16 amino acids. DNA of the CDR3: TGTGCCAGCAGCTTAAATTCGGGACTTCGCCGCCCAGAAGCTTTCTTT. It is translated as CASSLNSGLRRPEAFF.

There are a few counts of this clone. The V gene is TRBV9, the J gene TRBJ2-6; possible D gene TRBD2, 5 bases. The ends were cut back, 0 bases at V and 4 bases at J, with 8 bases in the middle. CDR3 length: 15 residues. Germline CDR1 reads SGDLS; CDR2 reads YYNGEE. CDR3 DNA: TGTGCCAGCAGCGTAGTGGGAGTGGGGGCCAACGTCCTGACTTTC. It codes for CASSVVGVGANVLTF.

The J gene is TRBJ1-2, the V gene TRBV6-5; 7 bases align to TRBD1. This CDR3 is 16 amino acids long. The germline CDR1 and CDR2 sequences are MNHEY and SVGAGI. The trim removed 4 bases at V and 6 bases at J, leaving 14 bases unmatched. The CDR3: CASSSPPGQQGDGYTF. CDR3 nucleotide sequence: TGTGCCAGCAGTTCCCCACCGGGACAGCAAGGGGATGGCTACACCTTC.

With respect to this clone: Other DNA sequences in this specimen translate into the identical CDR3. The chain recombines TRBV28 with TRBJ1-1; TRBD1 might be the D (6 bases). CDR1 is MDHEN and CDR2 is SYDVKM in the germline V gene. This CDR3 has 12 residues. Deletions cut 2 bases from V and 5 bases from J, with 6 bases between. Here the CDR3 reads CASSLRGTEAFF. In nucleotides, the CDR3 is TGTGCCAGCAGTTTAAGGGGGACTGAAGCTTTCTTT.

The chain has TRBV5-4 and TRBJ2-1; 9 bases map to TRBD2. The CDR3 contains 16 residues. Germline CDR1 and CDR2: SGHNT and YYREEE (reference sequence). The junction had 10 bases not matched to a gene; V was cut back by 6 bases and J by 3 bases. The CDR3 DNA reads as TGTGCCAGCATAGATCGCGGGAGGGTAAACTACAATGAGCAGTTCTTC. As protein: CASIDRGRVNYNEQFF.